One and the same sample provided the 13 T cell receptor beta chains below, sequenced in a study of control samples from healthy donors and cancer patients. Produced via immunoSEQ multiplex PCR; TCRdb's table is partial and in-frame only. The sample has about 130,000 clones, about 93% seen once. Specimen: blood. The receptor set was obtained from a man younger than 35 in good health.

About this clone: Other DNA sequences of this sample code for an identical CDR3. The chain joins TRBV7-2 to TRBJ1-2, with D unclear. V lost 3 bases, J lost 3 bases, and 5 bases lay in between. The CDR3 has 12 residues. Germline CDR1 and CDR2: SGHTA and FQGNSA. The CDR3 DNA sequence: TGTGCCAGCAGCTTTACAGACTATGGCTACACCTTC. Translation: CASSFTDYGYTF.

The chain combines TRBV6-5 with TRBJ2-1, with 13 bases lining up with TRBD2. The CDR3 has 14 residues. Trimming removed 7 bases from V and 7 bases from J; junction bases left unmatched: 4. CDR1 MNHEY and CDR2 SVGAGI come from the germline V gene. CDR3 sequence reads: CASTPGLAGNEQFF. In nucleotides, the CDR3 is TGTGCCAGCACCCCGGGACTAGCGGGGAATGAGCAGTTCTTC.

The chain uses TRBV7-8 and TRBJ1-6; D is ambiguous. Between the trimmed V and J ends, which lost 5 bases and 5 bases, there was a span of 13 bases. Germline V gene data show CDR1 as SGHVS and CDR2 as FQNEAQ. The CDR3 extends over 15 amino acids. The CDR3 region has the DNA TGTGCCAGCAGCCGCGACAATGGGGATAATTCACCCCTCCACTTT. Translated, it gives CASSRDNGDNSPLHF.

The V and J genes are TRBV2 and TRBJ1-6; 9 nucleotides agree with TRBD1. CDR1 is SNHLY, CDR2 FYNNEI, per germline. The CDR3 spans 17 residues. V trimming: 1 base; J trimming: 5 bases; junction bases outside the gene matches: 6. The CDR3 sequence is CASSEDPGQGNNSPLHF. CDR3 nucleotide sequence: TGTGCCAGCAGTGAAGACCCGGGACAGGGTAATAATTCACCCCTCCACTTT.

The chain couples TRBV6-5 to TRBJ2-1; D is uncertain. The V gene lost 8 bases and the J gene lost 4 bases, with 15 bases spanning the gap. CDR3 length equals 14 residues. Germline V CDR1 and CDR2: MNHEY, SVGAGI. The CDR3 here is CASRILGRYNEQFF. The CDR3 DNA reads as TGTGCCAGCCGTATACTCGGACGGTACAATGAGCAGTTCTTC.

This chain joins TRBV6-5 and TRBJ2-1; D possibly corresponds to TRBD1 (5 bases). The CDR3 totals 15 residues. Germline CDR1 reads MNHEY; CDR2 reads SVGAGI. Trimming left V 5 bases short and J 4 bases short, with 15 bases between. Here the CDR3 reads CASSPRQTVYNEQFF. As DNA, the CDR3 is TGTGCCAGCAGTCCAAGACAGACTGTTTACAATGAGCAGTTCTTC.

The rearrangement uses TRBV2 and TRBJ1-3, with TRBD1 matching 7 bases. This CDR3 has 13 residues. CDR1 SNHLY and CDR2 FYNNEI come from the germline V gene. V dropped 7 bases and J dropped 2; count of bases not matched to a gene: 2. The CDR3 sequence: CASKTGTGNTIYF. CDR3 sequence (DNA): TGTGCCAGCAAGACAGGGACTGGAAACACCATATATTTT.

With respect to this clone: The germline gene is not matched at one end of the junction; a read error may be the cause. This chain uses TRBV2 with TRBJ1-4; D possibly corresponds to TRBD1 (5 bases). Looked up from germline, CDR1 is SNHLY and CDR2 is FYNNEI. CDR3 length: 12 residues. CDR3 bases: TGTGCCAGCAGTTCTCAACGGGACGGAGGAATTTTT. This encodes CASSSQRDGGIF.

The chain couples TRBV4-1 to TRBJ2-4, with 10 nucleotides matching TRBD2. CDR1 and CDR2 (germline): MGHRA, YSYEKL. This CDR3 has 17 amino acids. The V segment lost 2 bases and the J segment 1 base; nucleotides outside the gene matches: 5. The CDR3 sequence: CASSQPSGGVAKNIQYF. CDR3 in DNA: TGCGCCAGCAGCCAACCTAGCGGGGGAGTGGCCAAAAACATTCAGTACTTC.

V is TRBV12-5 and J is TRBJ2-2; 7 bases match TRBD2. The CDR3 consists of 17 residues. Germline V gene lookup returns CDR1 LGHNT and CDR2 FRNRAP. V trimming: 2 bases; J trimming: 6 bases; junction bases outside the gene matches: 12. The DNA for the CDR3 is TGTGCTAGTGGTTTGACCCGAGGGAGGGGTGTCTCCGGGGAGCTGTTTTTT. This codes for CASGLTRGRGVSGELFF.

The chain employs TRBV24-1 and TRBJ2-3; D possibly corresponds to TRBD1 (6 bases). The CDR3 has 15 amino acids. V lost 5 bases and J 0 bases, leaving 11 bases between the germline ends. Per the germline V gene, CDR1 is KGHDR and CDR2 is SFDVKD. The CDR3 DNA follows: TGTGCCACCAGTGGACAGGACACTAGCACAGATACGCAGTATTTT. Its translation is CATSGQDTSTDTQYF.

The J gene is TRBJ1-5, the V gene TRBV18; 7 bases line up with TRBD1. The CDR3 is 13 amino acids. CDR1 and CDR2 (germline): KGHSH, LQKENI. Trimming cost V 5 bases and J 5 bases; bases outside gene matches: 3. Written as DNA, the CDR3 is TGTGCCAGCTCAACAGGGGATGATCAGCCCCAGCATTTT. This sequence encodes CASSTGDDQPQHF.

The rearrangement uses TRBV19 and TRBJ1-5; D gene unclear. This CDR3 region has 14 residues. Trimming shortened V by 3 bases and J by 1 base, and 7 bases separated the two germline ends. Germline CDR1 and CDR2: LNHDA and SQIVND (reference sequence). The CDR3 sequence: CASSIRGSNQPQHF. The CDR3 nucleotides read TGTGCCAGTAGTATCCGTGGCAGCAATCAGCCCCAGCATTTT. Complete variable domain (other parts from reference TRBV19 and TRBJ1-5): DGGITQSPKYLFRKEGQNVTLSCEQNLNHDAMYWYRQDPGQGLRLIYYSQIVNDFQKGDIAEGYSVSREKKESFPLTVTSAQKNPTAFYLCASSIRGSNQPQHFGDGTRLSIL.